This T cell receptor beta chain was recorded in a study of identical twins. TCRdb called the 5' RACE reads again in MiXCR, with one record for every CDR3 protein. The table includes about 470,000 distinct CDR3 sequences, 24% detected once. The germline V gene encodes CDR1 SGHVS and CDR2 FNYEAQ. The CDR3 runs to 17 residues. J was trimmed by 6 bases and V by 0 bases; bases with no gene match: 6. The sample also formed part of further work on T cells expressing NK-cell markers. That publication notes: Among the experiments, several used an anti-gamma-delta TCR antibody to restrict sorting to alpha-beta TCR T cells.

The sequencing sample was made of CD4+ T cells sorted from blood. This clonotype was sampled from a young woman in good health. The chain carries TRBV7-6 and TRBJ2-1, with TRBD1 matching 12 bases. The CDR3 loop reads CASSLAGTGGFANEQFF. CDR3 DNA: TGTGCCAGCAGCTTAGCAGGGACAGGGGGCTTCGCCAATGAGCAGTTCTTC.